This TCR beta chain derives from a study of blood T cell repertoires in COVID-19. Study overall: COVID-19 samples from acute and convalescent phases originated in the United States, Italy and Spain. Sources were T cells, B-cell-depleted T cells, or PBMCs; the material itself was cDNA or gDNA.

This CDR3 has 14 amino acids. The V and J ends lost 4 bases and 3 bases, in that order; junction bases with no gene match: 4. The germline gives CDR1 SGHRS, CDR2 YFSETQ. Authors' processing steps: Nucleated cell counts were estimated from reference gene primer amplification. Profiling relied on immunoSEQ multiplex PCR, and the TCRdb table lists in-frame clones only, not all of them. D and trimming come from the DNA, and the V and J calls and clone size come from that table. The table shows 52,000 or so clones, with approximately 90% occurring only once. This chain uses TRBV5-1 with TRBJ2-1; 7 nucleotides line up with TRBD1. The sequence was collected from a woman in her 70s with active COVID-19. The sample was peripheral blood. This chain's CDR3 is CASSQGTDYNEQFF. The CDR3 nucleotides are TGCGCCAGCAGCCAAGGGACAGACTACAATGAGCAGTTCTTC.